These 27 T cell receptor beta chains came from one sample sequenced in a study of CD8 T cells in ankylosing spondylitis. TCRdb used MiXCR to reprocess the 5' RACE reads, holding one entry per CDR3 protein. The data contain 85,000 to 100,000 distinct CDR3 sequences, 7.5% to 9% of them singletons. Sequencing input: blood, either unsorted or a sorted T cell fraction (not recorded which). These receptors were taken from a male donor with ankylosing spondylitis or in good health (not recorded which).

This clonotype was recorded a few times. The chain has TRBV6-1 and TRBJ2-1, with 7 bases lining up with TRBD2. Germline V CDR1 and CDR2: MNHNS, SASEGT. The CDR3 loop spans 14 amino acids. The trim removed 6 bases at V and 7 bases at J, leaving 9 bases unmatched. The CDR3 protein is CASRALSGGNEQFF. CDR3 nucleotides: TGTGCCAGCAGGGCACTATCGGGGGGTAATGAGCAGTTCTTC.

This clonotype was recorded at least ten times. The chain couples TRBV6-2 or TRBV6-3 to TRBJ2-2, with D unresolved. CDR1 MNHEY and CDR2 SVGEGT come from the germline V gene. The CDR3 totals 13 residues. V was shortened by 6 bases and J by 8 bases, with 13 bases between the two germline ends. The CDR3 sequence is CASSLRPEGELFF. As DNA, the CDR3 is TGTGCCAGCAGCTTGAGACCCGAAGGGGAGCTGTTTTTT.

This clonotype was recorded many times. The chain joins TRBV24-1 to TRBJ2-7, with D uncertain. V was clipped by 2 bases and J by 2 bases, with 21 bases between them. Germline V gene lookup returns CDR1 KGHDR and CDR2 SFDVKD. CDR3 length: 18 amino acids. CDR3 protein: CATSDSYNEKQRPYEQYF. DNA of the CDR3: TGTGCCACCAGTGATTCCTATAACGAAAAACAGAGACCCTACGAGCAGTACTTC.

This clonotype was observed at least ten times. The chain joins TRBV15 to TRBJ1-4; no firm D call. The CDR3 is 11 amino acids. Germline CDR1 LNHNV, CDR2 YYDKDF (reference sequence). V was trimmed by 5 bases and J by 7 bases, leaving 5 bases between them. The CDR3 spells CATSAREKLFF. DNA of the CDR3: TGTGCCACCAGCGCTCGTGAAAAACTGTTTTTT.

The sample holds many counts of this clonotype. The rearrangement uses TRBV20-1 and TRBJ2-1; 8 bases match TRBD2. This CDR3 has 16 amino acids. Germline values: CDR1 DFQATT, CDR2 SNEGSKA (reference sequence). With V trimmed by 1 base and J by 4 bases, 9 bases remained unmatched. As DNA, the CDR3 is TGCAGTGCTAGAGCTCTTACTAGCGGACTTTACAATGAGCAGTTCTTC. This sequence encodes CSARALTSGLYNEQFF.

The sample holds many counts of this clonotype. The CDR3 DNA sequence: TGTGCCAGCAGCGCGGGGCGGGGGGGGTACAATGAGCAGTTCTTC. Translating gives CASSAGRGGYNEQFF. The J gene is TRBJ2-1, the V gene TRBV5-5, with TRBD2 matching over 9 bases. The CDR3 spans 15 residues. V lost 4 bases and J lost 4; bases outside the gene matches: 6. Germline assignment: CDR1 SGHKS and CDR2 YYEKEE (reference sequence).

V is TRBV6-2 or TRBV6-3 and J is TRBJ1-5; 7 nucleotides line up with TRBD1. Germline trimming cut 10 bases from V and 4 bases from J; bases unmatched to any gene: 19. The CDR3 has 17 amino acids. Germline assignment: CDR1 MNHEY and CDR2 SVGEGT. The CDR3 DNA follows: TGTGCCAACACTTACGCGACCGGGAACAGGGGAAATCAGCCCCAGCATTTT. This translates into CANTYATGNRGNQPQHF.

This clonotype was counted many times. This sequence joins TRBV7-2 and TRBJ2-1; 8 nucleotides line up with TRBD2. The CDR3 spans 19 residues. Germline CDR1 reads SGHTA; CDR2 reads FQGNSA. Trimming took 2 bases from V and 0 from J; bases not matched to a gene: 12. CDR3 nucleotide sequence: TGTGCCAGCAGCTTAACCAGCGGGAGAGCCCCAAGCTCCTACAATGAGCAGTTCTTC. Translation gives CASSLTSGRAPSSYNEQFF. Based on the CDR3 plus reference TRBV7-2 and TRBJ2-1, the full variable domain is GAGVSQSPSNKVTEKGKDVELRCDPISGHTALYWYRQSLGQGLEFLIYFQGNSAPDKSGLPSDRFSAERTGGSVSTLTIQRTQQEDSAVYLCASSLTSGRAPSSYNEQFFGPGTRLTVL.

This clonotype came up many times. This chain uses TRBV30 with TRBJ1-6, with 8 positions matching TRBD1. With V trimmed by 3 bases and J by 6 bases, 1 base remained unmatched. Germline V CDR1 and CDR2: GTSNPN, SVGIG (reference sequence). This CDR3 is 13 amino acids long. The CDR3 region is CAWRDRGNSPLHF. DNA for the CDR3: TGTGCCTGGAGAGACAGGGGTAATTCACCCCTCCACTTT.

This clonotype came up many times. The chain couples TRBV11-3 to TRBJ2-7, with D tentatively TRBD1 or TRBD2 (5 bases each). The CDR3 has 16 amino acids. Germline values: CDR1 SGHNT, CDR2 YENEEA. The V end was cut by 0 bases, the J end by 6 bases, with 18 bases between. The CDR3 coding sequence is TGTGCCAGCAGCTTAGAGAGGGCAGGGAAAGGATCCGAGCAGTACTTC. As protein: CASSLERAGKGSEQYF.

This clonotype appeared many times. The chain recombines TRBV5-1 with TRBJ2-2, with TRBD2 as a possible D gene (6 bases). Germline assignment: CDR1 SGHRS and CDR2 YFSETQ. The CDR3 sequence is 20 residues long. V shed 1 base and J shed 7 bases, with 29 bases lying between them. CDR3 loop: CASSLNPLTGTLGQVGELFF. The CDR3 nucleotides read TGCGCCAGCAGCTTGAACCCTCTTACCGGGACTCTAGGCCAGGTCGGGGAGCTGTTTTTT.

There are many counts of this clonotype. The chain is built from TRBV13 and TRBJ2-1; the D is unclear. V dropped 5 bases and J dropped 1 base, with 15 bases sitting between them. Germline lookup yields CDR1 PRHDT and CDR2 FYEKMQ (reference sequence). This CDR3 has 16 residues. As DNA, the CDR3 is TGTGCCAGCAGCACCCCTCGAGTCCTATCCTACAATGAGCAGTTCTTC. Residues: CASSTPRVLSYNEQFF.

This clonotype was observed at least ten times. The chain uses TRBV5-6 and TRBJ1-1; D possibly corresponds to TRBD1 (6 bases). Trimming pared 2 bases from V and 3 bases from J, leaving 14 bases between. Germline CDR1 is SGHDT and CDR2 is YYEEEE. The CDR3 totals 15 residues. CDR3 sequence reads: CASSFGPGEDTEAFF. The CDR3, as DNA: TGTGCCAGCAGCTTTGGGCCAGGGGAGGACACTGAAGCTTTCTTT.

This clonotype was seen repeatedly, ten times or more. This chain uses TRBV7-9 with TRBJ2-1, with no clear D. Trimming stripped 4 bases from V and 9 bases from J, with 7 bases between. The CDR3 totals 11 residues. Per germline, CDR1 SEHNR and CDR2 FQNEAQ (reference sequence). The CDR3 nucleotides are TGTGCCAGCAGCTACCAGACTGAGCAGTTCTTC. Residues: CASSYQTEQFF.

This clonotype was counted at least ten times. The genes are TRBV12-3 or TRBV12-4 and TRBJ1-2; D is perhaps TRBD1 (5 bases). The CDR3 extends over 11 amino acids. The V end was cut by 6 bases, the J end by 4 bases, with 6 bases between. The CDR3 region has the DNA TGTGCCAGCAGCGACAGCTATGGCTACACCTTC. It specifies CASSDSYGYTF.

In its sample, this clonotype was seen a few times. This sequence joins TRBV7-3 and TRBJ1-1, with 7 bases matching TRBD1. This CDR3 is built from 15 residues. Trimming at V came to 2 bases and at J to 0 bases, leaving 3 bases not matched to a gene. Per germline, CDR1 SGHTA and CDR2 FQGTGA. As DNA, the CDR3 is TGTGCCAGCAGCTTAGGGGGGACAGTGAACACTGAAGCTTTCTTT. It is translated as CASSLGGTVNTEAFF.

This clonotype was counted at least ten times. No DNA is shown, since the ends of the CDR3 on it are uncertain; the CDR3 is the one TCRdb lists. The chain employs TRBV21-1 and TRBJ2-1; the tabulated D call, TRBD2, remains unverified against the DNA. TRBV21-1 is reported as a pseudogene. The CDR3 comprises 16 residues, both ends counted. CDR3: CASSKVAGGAYNEQFF.

This clonotype was counted ten times or more. This chain links TRBV18 with TRBJ2-5; D not resolved. Trimming cost V 2 bases and J 3 bases, with 1 base left between them. CDR1 is KGHSH and CDR2 is LQKENI in the germline V gene. The CDR3 is 11 amino acids. This CDR3 reads CASSPKETQYF. The CDR3, as DNA: TGTGCCAGCTCACCAAAAGAGACCCAGTACTTC.

This clonotype was detected ten times or more. The rearrangement links TRBV19 to TRBJ2-1; D uncertain. CDR3 size: 13 residues. Deletions cut 1 base from V and 2 bases from J, with 3 bases between. From germline, CDR1 is LNHDA and CDR2 SQIVND (reference sequence). The CDR3 DNA reads as TGTGCCAGTAGTATAGGGCCCTACAATGAGCAGTTCTTC. It is translated as CASSIGPYNEQFF. Full variable domain (remainder filled in from reference TRBV19 and TRBJ2-1): DGGITQSPKYLFRKEGQNVTLSCEQNLNHDAMYWYRQDPGQGLRLIYYSQIVNDFQKGDIAEGYSVSREKKESFPLTVTSAQKNPTAFYLCASSIGPYNEQFFGPGTRLTVL.

This clonotype has at least ten counts. The chain uses TRBV10-3 and TRBJ2-3; TRBD2 matches at 9 bases. This CDR3 has 16 residues. Germline trimming cut 4 bases from V and 3 bases from J; bases unmatched to any gene: 8. Germline values: CDR1 ENHRY, CDR2 SYGVKD. Here the CDR3 reads CAISAPLAGPTDTQYF. CDR3 sequence (DNA): TGTGCCATCAGTGCCCCGCTAGCGGGGCCAACAGATACGCAGTATTTT.

The gene calls are TRBV29-1 and TRBJ1-5, with D hard to call. The CDR3 extends over 13 amino acids. V was trimmed by 8 bases and J by 7 bases, leaving 18 bases between them. CDR1 and CDR2 (germline): SQVTM, ANQGSEA. CDR3 residues: CSISTDPDQPQHF. CDR3 DNA: TGCAGCATTTCGACGGACCCGGACCAGCCCCAGCATTTT.

This clonotype was recorded at least ten times. The chain uses TRBV5-1 and TRBJ2-6; D not certain. The CDR3 is 16 residues long. Deletions cut 2 bases from V and 0 bases from J, with 9 bases between. CDR1 SGHRS and CDR2 YFSETQ come from the germline V gene. In DNA, the CDR3 is TGCGCCAGCAGCTTTACGGTTAGCTCTGGGGCCAACGTCCTGACTTTC. It is translated as CASSFTVSSGANVLTF.

This clonotype was seen ten or more times. The chain combines TRBV21-1 with TRBJ2-3. TRBV21-1 is a recognized pseudogene. CDR3 size: 15 residues. CDR3 in amino acids: CASRSKWGYTDTQYF. In DNA, the CDR3 is TGTGCCAGCCGCAGCAAGTGGGGTTACACAGATACGCAGTATTTT.

This clonotype showed up just a few times. The chain uses TRBV7-2 and TRBJ2-1; 9 bases align to TRBD2. The germline V gene has CDR1 SGHTA and CDR2 FQGNSA. Trimming took 0 bases from V and 8 from J; bases not matched to a gene: 14. The length of the CDR3 is 18 residues. The CDR3 bases are TGTGCCAGCAGCTTAGCACGGGGTCGCGGGGGGGCACCGTATGAGCAGTTCTTC. This encodes CASSLARGRGGAPYEQFF.

This clonotype was observed many times. The V and J genes are TRBV15 and TRBJ1-4; perhaps TRBD1 as D (5 bases). The CDR3 spans 15 residues. The V end lost 0 bases, the J end lost 10 bases, and 15 bases lay between the germline ends. Germline V CDR1 and CDR2: LNHNV, YYDKDF (reference sequence). The CDR3 region has the DNA TGTGCCACCAGCAGAGATATGGGGGTTCGAGGAAAACTGTTTTTT. Its translation: CATSRDMGVRGKLFF.

This clonotype was counted at least ten times. The chain joins TRBV6-2 or TRBV6-3 to TRBJ2-1, with 12 bases that match TRBD2. The V gene's germline CDR1 is MNHEY and CDR2 SVGEGT. Germline trimming cut 4 bases from V and 0 bases from J; bases unmatched to any gene: 10. This CDR3 is built from 19 residues. CDR3 region: CASSFRTSGKKSSYNEQFF. The CDR3 DNA reads as TGTGCCAGCAGTTTCCGGACTAGCGGGAAGAAGAGCTCCTACAATGAGCAGTTCTTC.

This clonotype was recorded at least ten times. The chain joins TRBV5-1 to TRBJ2-1; D perhaps matches TRBD1 (6 bases). Germline V CDR1 and CDR2: SGHRS, YFSETQ. The CDR3 extends over 14 amino acids. Trimming cost V 5 bases and J 5 bases, with 14 bases left between them. The CDR3 sequence is CASSPGQLNNEQFF. The CDR3 DNA follows: TGCGCCAGCAGTCCGGGACAACTAAACAATGAGCAGTTCTTC.